The 31 T cell receptor beta chains listed next were all sequenced from one sample in a study of CXCR3-negative and CXCR3-positive naive CD8 T cells. Preparation of TRB cDNA libraries relied on 5' RACE carrying UMI labels. TCRdb reprocessed the 5' RACE reads; each CDR3 protein has one entry and no DNA is given. The record lists some 120,000 distinct CDR3 sequences, of which the ten most abundant hold around 0.62%. The study, taken as a whole, reports: More hydrophobic TRB CDR3s were found in CXCR3-positive naive cells than in CXCR3-negative naive cells.

These receptors' targets are unknown. Sequences were obtained from naive CXCR3+ CD8+ T cells from blood. Sample subset: CD45RO-CCR7+CD27+CD95- naive CD8+ T cells expressing CXCR3 (TNR3+). The source of these receptors is a human donor in good health. Some clones in this sample may be carry-over from other donors' samples.

The chain couples TRBV25-1 to TRBJ2-1; lacking DNA, the TRBD1 call made by TCRdb goes unchecked. CDR1 is MGHDK and CDR2 is SYGVNS in the germline V gene. CDR3 length: 13 amino acids. The CDR3 sequence: CASSESSGQDKFF.

The rearrangement uses TRBV5-5 and TRBJ2-7; the TCRdb D gene call, TRBD1, has no DNA to confirm it. Germline V gene data show CDR1 as SGHKS and CDR2 as YYEKEE (reference sequence). This CDR3 spans 13 amino acids. The CDR3 spells CASSLTGFHEQYF.

The genes are TRBV5-1 and TRBJ2-5; the TCRdb call, TRBD1, lacks DNA for checking. The germline V gene has CDR1 SGHRS and CDR2 YFSETQ. The CDR3 is made up of 16 amino acids. This CDR3 is CASSLWTANHQETQYF.

The rearrangement uses TRBV9 and TRBJ2-2; TCRdb lists TRBD2, though no DNA is available to test this call. The CDR3 length is 13 residues. CDR1 and CDR2 from the germline V gene are SGDLS and YYNGEE. The CDR3: CASSVGGTGELFF.

The genes are TRBV4-2 and TRBJ2-7; the TCRdb call, TRBD1, lacks DNA for checking. The CDR3 consists of 14 residues. The germline V gene has CDR1 LGHNA and CDR2 YNFKEQ. The chain's CDR3 is CASSQEQVAYEQYF.

V is TRBV20-1 and J is TRBJ2-7; TCRdb lists TRBD2, though no DNA is available to test this call. The germline V gene encodes CDR1 DFQATT and CDR2 SNEGSKA (reference sequence). This CDR3 is 13 amino acids long. CDR3 sequence: CSARGRGAYEQYF.

The V and J genes are TRBV6-5 and TRBJ2-5; TCRdb returns TRBD1, unconfirmable since there is no DNA. The CDR3 sequence is 15 residues long. From germline, CDR1 is MNHEY and CDR2 SVGAGI. CDR3 region: CASSSSGGNQETQYF.

The V and J genes are TRBV11-2 and TRBJ2-5. Germline V gene sequence: CDR1 SGHAT, CDR2 FQNNGV. The CDR3 is 14 amino acids. The CDR3 protein is CASSLDFQQETQYF.

The chain uses TRBV29-1 and TRBJ2-7. The CDR3 spans 13 residues. Per germline, CDR1 SQVTM and CDR2 ANQGSEA. The chain's CDR3 is CSDYSGPSYEQYF.

V is TRBV6-2 or TRBV6-3 and J is TRBJ2-3. The germline gives CDR1 MNHEY, CDR2 SVGEGT. The CDR3 is 13 residues long. Here the CDR3 reads CASSYQPTDTQYF.

The chain employs TRBV10-3 and TRBJ2-2; TCRdb's D gene call, TRBD1, goes unchecked for lack of DNA. The germline V gene has CDR1 ENHRY and CDR2 SYGVKD. The CDR3 contains 15 residues. CDR3 sequence reads: CAISDPLGGAGELFF.

The V call is TRBV27, the J call TRBJ2-1. The length of the CDR3 is 13 residues. Germline V gene data show CDR1 as MNHEY and CDR2 as SMNVEV (reference sequence). The CDR3 loop is CASSLSFSYEQFF.

The J gene is TRBJ2-7, the V gene TRBV2; the TCRdb D gene call, TRBD1, has no DNA to confirm it. Germline lookup yields CDR1 SNHLY and CDR2 FYNNEI. This CDR3 is 15 amino acids long. The CDR3 here is CASSEWGAGPYEQYF.

The rearrangement joins TRBV29-1 to TRBJ2-7; as DNA is missing, the TRBD2 call by TCRdb cannot be tested. From germline, CDR1 is SQVTM and CDR2 ANQGSEA. This CDR3 is built from 16 residues. This chain's CDR3 is CSVEGRSGPSSYEQYF.

The J gene is TRBJ2-7, the V gene TRBV15; the D call of TRBD1 rests on TCRdb alone, since no DNA is present to check it. CDR1 LNHNV and CDR2 YYDKDF come from the germline V gene (reference sequence). There are 15 residues in the CDR3. This CDR3 reads CATSSGDSPSSEQYF.

This chain joins TRBV3-1 and TRBJ2-3; TCRdb's assignment of TRBD2 cannot be checked, as there is no DNA. The CDR3 length is 16 residues. Germline values: CDR1 LGHDT, CDR2 YNNKEL (reference sequence). The chain's CDR3 is CASSPPSGSVLDTQYF.

The chain recombines TRBV4-3 with TRBJ1-2; without DNA, the TCRdb call of TRBD1 cannot be checked. CDR3 length: 16 residues. In germline, CDR1 is LGHNA, CDR2 YSLEER. This CDR3 is CASSLFTVGTGDGYTF.

This chain uses TRBV29-1 with TRBJ1-1; TCRdb picks TRBD1, but there is no DNA to check that call. Germline V gene sequence: CDR1 SQVTM, CDR2 ANQGSEA. This CDR3 comprises 14 residues. CDR3 protein: CSASTSGTGGRAFF.

The V gene is TRBV20-1, the J gene TRBJ2-7; TCRdb reports TRBD1, a call that lacks DNA to check it against. The CDR3 contains 15 residues. Per the germline V gene, CDR1 is DFQATT and CDR2 is SNEGSKA (reference sequence). CDR3 sequence reads: CSARSIGAGTYEQYF.

J is TRBJ1-2 and V is TRBV7-2. Germline V gene data show CDR1 as SGHTA and CDR2 as FQGNSA. The CDR3 consists of 14 residues. The CDR3 protein is CASSLESQNYGYTF.

This chain connects TRBV10-2 to TRBJ2-3; the TCRdb D gene call, TRBD2, has no DNA to confirm it. The germline gives CDR1 WSHSY, CDR2 SAAADI. This CDR3 spans 14 amino acids. Here the CDR3 reads CASNSGGAPDTQYF.

This sequence joins TRBV29-1 and TRBJ1-1; TCRdb lists TRBD1, though no DNA is available to test this call. This CDR3 region has 13 residues. In germline, CDR1 is SQVTM, CDR2 ANQGSEA. CDR3 protein: CSVERTGEAEAFF. The full variable domain, rest sourced from reference TRBV29-1 and TRBJ1-1, is SAVISQKPSRDICQRGTSLTIQCQVDSQVTMMFWYRQQPGQSLTLIATANQGSEATYESGFVIDKFPISRPNLTFSTLTVSNMSPEDSSIYLCSVERTGEAEAFFGQGTRLTVV.

This chain links TRBV5-1 with TRBJ2-7; TCRdb's D call, TRBD1, is unchecked because there is no DNA. Germline lookup yields CDR1 SGHRS and CDR2 YFSETQ. The CDR3 sequence is 14 residues long. The CDR3 spells CASSTVGGSYEQYF. Full variable domain (rest looked up from reference TRBV5-1 and TRBJ2-7): KAGVTQTPRYLIKTRGQQVTLSCSPISGHRSVSWYQQTPGQGLQFLFEYFSETQRNKGNFPGRFSGRQFSNSRSEMNVSTLELGDSALYLCASSTVGGSYEQYFGPGTRLTVT.

The rearrangement uses TRBV12-3 or TRBV12-4 and TRBJ2-2; TCRdb's D call, TRBD2, is unchecked because there is no DNA. The CDR3 runs to 14 residues. The CDR3 region is CASKGGRADGELFF.

The chain is built from TRBV10-1 and TRBJ1-1; the TCRdb D gene call, TRBD1, has no DNA to confirm it. This CDR3 has 15 amino acids. Germline-derived CDR1 and CDR2 are WNHNN and SYGVQD (reference sequence). The CDR3 loop is CASSDGRGATPEAFF.

V and J are TRBV4-3 and TRBJ2-2. In germline, CDR1 is LGHNA, CDR2 YSLEER. This CDR3 is built from 14 residues. The CDR3 reads CASSQYVNTGELFF.

This chain connects TRBV29-1 to TRBJ2-2. CDR1 is SQVTM, CDR2 ANQGSEA, per germline. CDR3 size: 11 residues. CDR3 sequence: CSVWLDEELFF.

The chain is built from TRBV29-1 and TRBJ2-1; TCRdb calls TRBD1, which cannot be checked without DNA. Germline V gene lookup returns CDR1 SQVTM and CDR2 ANQGSEA. The CDR3 length is 17 residues. Here the CDR3 reads CIGTILGPTNSYNEQFF.

The chain is built from TRBV5-1 and TRBJ2-1; TCRdb returns TRBD1, unconfirmable since there is no DNA. Germline lookup yields CDR1 SGHRS and CDR2 YFSETQ. The CDR3 runs 14 residues. The chain's CDR3 is CASRPREQYNEQFF.

This chain joins TRBV7-2 and TRBJ2-2; TCRdb designates TRBD1, a call that cannot be tested without DNA. CDR1 and CDR2 from the germline V gene are SGHTA and FQGNSA. The CDR3 is 18 amino acids. Here the CDR3 reads CASSPGHHRGRGPGELFF.

The rearrangement joins TRBV7-3 to TRBJ1-1; without DNA, the TCRdb call of TRBD1 cannot be checked. The CDR3 sequence is 14 residues long. The V gene's germline CDR1 is SGHTA and CDR2 FQGTGA. The CDR3 protein is CASSSDSQNTEAFF. The whole variable domain, filled in from reference TRBV7-3 and TRBJ1-1, reads GAGVSQTPSNKVTEKGKYVELRCDPISGHTALYWYRQSLGQGPEFLIYFQGTGAADDSGLPNDRFFAVRPEGSVSTLKIQRTERGDSAVYLCASSSDSQNTEAFFGQGTRLTVV.